Listed here are 11 T cell receptor beta chains from one sample, sequenced in a study of identifying expanded T cells in peripheral blood. Only in-frame clones appear in the TCRdb table, and some are missing; sequencing was by immunoSEQ multiplex PCR. The sample holds about 58,000 clones, approximately 90% seen once. Sequences were obtained from blood. The receptors were gathered from a person between 18 and 75 years old in good health.

This chain connects TRBV6-6 to TRBJ1-3, with D perhaps TRBD1 (5 bases). V lost 8 bases, J lost 0 bases, and 14 bases lay in between. Looked up from germline, CDR1 is MNHNY and CDR2 is SVGAGI (reference sequence). The CDR3 sequence is 15 residues long. The CDR3 loop reads CASGGDLGSGNTIYF. In DNA, the CDR3 is TGTGCCAGCGGAGGGGACCTCGGCTCTGGAAACACCATATATTTT.

The V call is TRBV18, the J call TRBJ2-5, with D possibly matching TRBD2 (5 bases). The CDR3 extends over 14 amino acids. V was pared by 0 bases and J by 7 bases, with 12 bases between. Germline-derived CDR1 and CDR2 are KGHSH and LQKENI. CDR3 region: CASSPPATRGTQYF. CDR3 DNA: TGTGCCAGCTCACCACCGGCCACCCGGGGGACCCAGTACTTC.

This clone appeared a few times. V gene TRBV5-6 combines with J gene TRBJ1-6; TRBD1 is a possible D gene (5 bases). The CDR3 is 14 residues long. V gave up 0 bases and J gave up 16 bases, with 17 bases separating them. CDR1 is SGHDT, CDR2 YYEEEE, per germline. The CDR3 DNA follows: TGTGCCAGCAGCTTGGGACCAGGGCTAACCGAACTCCACTTT. This codes for CASSLGPGLTELHF.

J is TRBJ1-5 and V is TRBV5-6; D is perhaps TRBD1 (6 bases). V was trimmed by 2 bases and J by 5 bases, leaving 11 bases between them. Germline V lookup: CDR1 SGHDT, CDR2 YYEEEE. The CDR3 is made up of 14 amino acids. For the CDR3, the DNA is TGTGCCAGCAGCTTCGGAGCAGGGGATCAGCCCCAGCATTTT. As protein: CASSFGAGDQPQHF.

The V and J genes are TRBV10-3 and TRBJ2-7, with D possibly matching TRBD1 (6 bases). Trimming pared 6 bases from V and 3 bases from J, leaving 18 bases between. Germline loops: CDR1 ENHRY, CDR2 SYGVKD. The length of the CDR3 is 15 residues. The CDR3 DNA is TGTGCCATCAGGGACGGACCAGGGGCCAACTACGAGCAGTACTTC. It specifies CAIRDGPGANYEQYF.

J is TRBJ2-1 and V is TRBV9; either TRBD1 or TRBD2 may fit D (6 bases each). The CDR3 is made up of 18 amino acids. V lost 4 bases, J lost 8 bases, and 28 bases lay in between. Germline CDR1 reads SGDLS; CDR2 reads YYNGEE. This CDR3 is CASSPIEGTGRFVDEQFF. Written as DNA, the CDR3 is TGTGCCAGCAGCCCCATTGAGGGAACAGGGAGGTTTGTCGATGAGCAGTTCTTC.

The rearrangement joins TRBV28 to TRBJ1-2; 9 bases are shared with TRBD1. CDR3 length equals 15 residues. Germline values: CDR1 MDHEN, CDR2 SYDVKM. V shed 4 bases and J 8 bases; nucleotides not matched to a gene: 11. CDR3 DNA: TGTGCCAGCAGTTCCCTTATACAGGGGGCTGGAGGCTACACCTTC. This codes for CASSSLIQGAGGYTF.

The chain joins TRBV7-2 to TRBJ2-1; TRBD2 aligns across 13 bases. V shed 5 bases and J 2 bases; nucleotides not matched to a gene: 12. Germline assignment: CDR1 SGHTA and CDR2 FQGNSA. The CDR3 is 19 residues long. In nucleotides, the CDR3 is TGTGCCAGCAGCCCTGCCGGGACTAGCGGGGTCGGCGCCTACAATGAGCAGTTCTTC. This codes for CASSPAGTSGVGAYNEQFF.

V usage is TRBV7-9 and J usage is TRBJ2-7, with unresolved D. CDR1 and CDR2 from the germline V gene are SEHNR and FQNEAQ (reference sequence). The CDR3 is 15 amino acids. V was cut by 0 bases and J by 3 bases, with 12 bases left in between. CDR3 nucleotides: TGTGCCAGCAGCTTAGCGCTCGGTGGGGTCTACGAGCAGTACTTC. Translating gives CASSLALGGVYEQYF. Using reference TRBV7-9 and TRBJ2-7 for the parts outside the CDR3, the full variable domain is DTGVSQNPRHKITKRGQNVTFRCDPISEHNRLYWYRQTLGQGPEFLTYFQNEAQLEKSRLLSDRFSAERPKGSFSTLEIQRTEQGDSAMYLCASSLALGGVYEQYFGPGTRLTVT.

The J gene is TRBJ2-2, the V gene TRBV5-1; 9 bases map to TRBD1. This CDR3 is built from 18 residues. Germline loops: CDR1 SGHRS, CDR2 YFSETQ. Trimming at V came to 5 bases and at J to 1 base, leaving 12 bases not matched to a gene. The CDR3 coding sequence is TGCGCCAGCAGACACTCCCTGGGACAGGGTCTGAACACCGGGGAGCTGTTTTTT. Translating gives CASRHSLGQGLNTGELFF.

J is TRBJ2-7 and V is TRBV29-1; 12 bases agree with TRBD2. This CDR3 is built from 14 residues. Germline V CDR1 and CDR2: SQVTM, ANQGSEA. The CDR3 region is CSATSGRNAYEQYF. The CDR3 DNA reads as TGCAGTGCTACTAGCGGGAGGAACGCCTACGAGCAGTACTTC.